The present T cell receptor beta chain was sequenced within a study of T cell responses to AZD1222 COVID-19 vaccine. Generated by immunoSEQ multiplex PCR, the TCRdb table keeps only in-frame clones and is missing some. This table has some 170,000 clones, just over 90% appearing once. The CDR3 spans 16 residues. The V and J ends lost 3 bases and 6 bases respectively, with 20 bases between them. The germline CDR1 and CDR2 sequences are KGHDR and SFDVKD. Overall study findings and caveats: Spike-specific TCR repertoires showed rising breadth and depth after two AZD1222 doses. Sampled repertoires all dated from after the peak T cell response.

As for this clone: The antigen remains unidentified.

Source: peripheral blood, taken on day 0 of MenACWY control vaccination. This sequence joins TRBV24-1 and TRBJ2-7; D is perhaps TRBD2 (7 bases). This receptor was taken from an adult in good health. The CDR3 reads CATSDPLPGGKGEQYF. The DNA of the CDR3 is TGTGCCACCAGTGATCCCCTGCCGGGGGGCAAAGGCGAGCAGTACTTC.